Sequencing of this TCR beta chain was carried out in a study of shared clonotypes between healthy human individuals. Study at large: Each donor's CD8 memory used one plate, CD8 naive two, each CD4 subset three.

Comment on this clone: Its antigen is still unknown.

Evenly divided among several immunoSEQ plates was the genomic DNA of each subset. Profiling relied on immunoSEQ multiplex PCR, and the TCRdb table lists in-frame clones only, not all of them. The sample lists approximately 840,000 clones; approximately 96% were seen once. Findings and caveats of the study: What naive subsets generally showed was a larger estimated richness than memory subsets showed.

V was shortened by 5 bases and J by 7 bases, with 18 bases between the two germline ends. This CDR3 comprises 15 residues. CDR1 is LNHNV and CDR2 is YYDKDF in the germline V gene (reference sequence). Naive-designated CD8 cells lacked CD45RO, were positively enriched for CCR7, and omitted terminally differentiated effector memory CD45RA+ cells. The chain links TRBV15 to TRBJ2-1; TRBD1 might be the D (5 bases). Material: naive CD8+ T cells sorted from blood. This receptor was identified in a man aged 25-40 years in good health. This CDR3 reads CATSEGPRVDNEQFF. The CDR3 coding sequence is TGTGCCACCAGCGAAGGACCCAGGGTTGATAATGAGCAGTTCTTC.